A selection of T cell receptor beta chains follows, all from one sample in a study of blood T cell repertoires in COVID-19. TCRdb's table, derived via immunoSEQ multiplex PCR, lists solely in-frame clones and lacks some. The data contain 360,000 or so clones, about 88% of them seen just once; the ten biggest clones take up just over 1%. What was sequenced was PBMCs or T cells enriched from blood (not recorded which). The receptors derive from a woman between 25 and 40 years old who had been exposed to COVID-19. The CDR3 runs from the conserved cysteine through the conserved F or W. Each record gives: CDR3 length, V gene, CDR3 protein.

12	TRBV28	CASSWQATGYTF
13	TRBV18	CASSLFKEETQYF
14	TRBV19	CASNDRVGANVLTF
14	TRBV20-1	CSASLLAVSGELFF
15	TRBV19	CASSIRGTGVNEQFF
15	TRBV23-1	CASSQSDRRECGYTF
14	TRBV7-9	CASSLAGGDNEQFF
13	TRBV27	CASSLRFNYGYTF
14	TRBV7-3	CASSPTPGYDGYTF
14	TRBV15	CATSARDREYEQYF
15	TRBV11-3	CASSSGGASTDTQYF
16	TRBV4-1	CASSRDSSSYNSPLHF
15	TRBV3-1/TRBV3-2	CASSPSIYRELGYTF
13	TRBV12-3/TRBV12-4	CASSYRGSDTQYF
13	TRBV10-3	CAAKREVPYEQYF
18	TRBV7-3	CASSPHGGLAGYYNEQFF
15	TRBV5-4	CASSLVDRSYTEAFF
15	TRBV28	CASSLIRGSGNTIYF
10	TRBV20-1	CSLANYGYTF
16	TRBV5-8	CASSRARGGRGTEAFF
19	TRBV19	CASSMGPLPGTGVNTEAFF
13	TRBV29-1	CSVAPGYQETQYF
15	TRBV29-1	CSVEVPSGSMDEQFF
16	TRBV5-4	CASSLVPDSYYTEAFF
13	TRBV28	CASSSFLDQPQHF
16	TRBV7-2	CASSLGTFTGHGTQYF
18	TRBV30	CALEDQGERDRSYNEQFF
16	TRBV25-1	CASSDPGQGRTNEQFF
17	TRBV5-6	CASSRTSGSTSYNEQFF
15	TRBV2	CASKGQSYSNQPQHF
15	TRBV5-4	CASSYRQVNTGELFF
16	TRBV28	CASSQMTLGASYEQYF
16	TRBV10-3	CAISGATSGAFNEQFF